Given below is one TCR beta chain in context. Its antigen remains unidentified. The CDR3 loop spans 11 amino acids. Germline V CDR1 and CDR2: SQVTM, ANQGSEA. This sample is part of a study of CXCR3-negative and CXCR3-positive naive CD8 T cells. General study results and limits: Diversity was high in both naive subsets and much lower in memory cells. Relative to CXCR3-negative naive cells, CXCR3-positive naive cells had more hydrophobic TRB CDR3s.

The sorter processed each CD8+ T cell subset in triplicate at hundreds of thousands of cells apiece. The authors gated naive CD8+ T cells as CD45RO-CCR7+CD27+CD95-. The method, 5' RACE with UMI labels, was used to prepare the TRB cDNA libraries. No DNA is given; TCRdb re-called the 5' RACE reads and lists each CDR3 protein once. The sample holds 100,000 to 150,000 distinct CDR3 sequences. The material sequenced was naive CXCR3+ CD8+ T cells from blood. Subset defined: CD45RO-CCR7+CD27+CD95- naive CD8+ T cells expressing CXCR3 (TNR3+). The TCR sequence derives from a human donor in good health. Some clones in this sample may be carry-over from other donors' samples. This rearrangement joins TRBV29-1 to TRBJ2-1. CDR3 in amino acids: CSATSRNEQFF.